Listed below are T cell receptor beta chains from one sample, sequenced in a study of vaccination effects on CD4 cells after COVID-19. Clones were read by immunoSEQ multiplex PCR, and TCRdb kept only the in-frame ones, dropping some. The table records 30,000 or so clones, 65% to 80% of them present only once. Antigen specificity for these receptors is unknown. Specimen: CD4+ T cells from PBMCs cultured with HCoV-NL63 spike peptides, collected after COVID-19 vaccination. These receptors originate from a human donor who received a COVID-19 vaccine. Each CDR3 is given with its conserved first and last residue. A D gene is named only where the DNA matches it firmly. Size is omitted from some rows. Given values are once, few, many or a class for expanded clones.

TRBV7-8,TRBD2,TRBJ2-2,once,15,TGTGCCAGCAGCTCGGGACTAGCGGGGGGATGGGAGCTGTTTTTT,CASSSGLAGGWELFF
TRBV6-1,-,TRBJ1-2,-,13,TGTGCCAGCAGTGAGTCTGACAACTATGGCTACACCTTC,CASSESDNYGYTF
TRBV10-3,-,TRBJ1-2,-,12,TGTGCCATCAGTGACGGCAACTATGGCTACACCTTC,CAISDGNYGYTF
TRBV5-1,-,TRBJ2-1,once,16,TGCGCCAGCAGCCCCCTGTGGACAGATTCCTACAATGAGCAGTTCTTC,CASSPLWTDSYNEQFF
TRBV4-2,-,TRBJ2-7,-,15,TGTGCCAGCAGCCAAGATACGGACCCCTCCTACGAGCAGTACTTC,CASSQDTDPSYEQYF
TRBV19,-,TRBJ2-1,-,14,TGTGCCAGTACACCAAGGCGGCAGGACAATGAGCAGTTCTTC,CASTPRRQDNEQFF
TRBV9,TRBD1,TRBJ1-2,-,15,TGTGCCAGCAGCGGAACGTCACAGGGGGGTTATGGCTACACCTTC,CASSGTSQGGYGYTF
TRBV18,-,TRBJ1-3,-,15,TGTGCCAGCTCACCAAGGTGGAGCTCTGGAAACACCATATATTTT,CASSPRWSSGNTIYF
TRBV4-1,-,TRBJ1-2,-,13,TGCGCCAGCAGCCAAGTGAGCAGAAATGGCTACACCTTC,CASSQVSRNGYTF
TRBV6-5,TRBD1,TRBJ2-7,-,15,TGTGCCAGCAGTTCTCCGGGACAGGGGGTATACGAGCAGTACTTC,CASSSPGQGVYEQYF
TRBV19,TRBD1,TRBJ2-5,once,14,TGTGCCAGCGGACAGGGGGCCTTAATGGAGACCCAGTACTTC,CASGQGALMETQYF
TRBV3-1/TRBV3-2,-,TRBJ1-4,-,10,TGTGCCAGCAAAGGGACGGCACTGTTTTTT,CASKGTALFF
TRBV30,TRBD1,TRBJ2-7,-,15,TGTGCCTGGAGTGTAGGGACAGGGTTTCTCTCCGAGCAGTACTTC,CAWSVGTGFLSEQYF
TRBV10-3,TRBD2,TRBJ2-1,-,17,TGTGCCATCAGGGATGGGACTAGCGGGAGCTCCTACAATGAGCAGTTCTTC,CAIRDGTSGSSYNEQFF
TRBV10-3,TRBD1,TRBJ2-7,-,14,TGTGCCACCAGAGCGACAGGGTCAACCTACGAGCAGTACTTC,CATRATGSTYEQYF
TRBV7-6,TRBD1,TRBJ2-3,-,15,TGTGCCAGCAGCTCCCGCGGGACAGGAACAGATACGCAGTATTTT,CASSSRGTGTDTQYF
TRBV10-1,-,TRBJ2-5,-,14,TGCGCCAGCAGCAAGGACAGTCTCCAAGAGACCCAGTACTTC,CASSKDSLQETQYF
TRBV5-6,TRBD2,TRBJ2-2,-,17,TGTGCCAGCAGCAGGGGACTAGCGGGGGGGAACACCGGGGAGCTGTTTTTT,CASSRGLAGGNTGELFF
TRBV11-2,-,TRBJ1-5,-,15,TGTGCCAGCAGCGCCGGGGGGGGTAGCAATCAGCCCCAGCATTTT,CASSAGGGSNQPQHF
TRBV7-2,-,TRBJ1-2,-,14,TGTGCCAGCAGGGGCGGGGGCAGGGGCAGTGGCTACACCTTC,CASRGGGRGSGYTF
TRBV2,TRBD1,TRBJ2-3,-,16,TGTGCCAGCATGCTGGACAGGGGCGATTCCACAGATACGCAGTATTTT,CASMLDRGDSTDTQYF
TRBV6-5,TRBD1,TRBJ2-5,-,14,TGTGCCAGCAGCAGGACAGGTTTCGGAGAGACCCAGTACTTC,CASSRTGFGETQYF
TRBV7-9,-,TRBJ1-1,few,16,TGTGCCAGCAGCTCCACCAGGGACGGGATGAACACTGAAGCTTTCTTT,CASSSTRDGMNTEAFF
TRBV18,-,TRBJ1-4,-,14,TGTGCCAGCTCACCGGGGCAGCCTAATGAAAAACTGTTTTTT,CASSPGQPNEKLFF
TRBV29-1,-,TRBJ2-7,-,12,TGCAGCGTTGCGGGCAGCACCTACGAGCAGTACTTC,CSVAGSTYEQYF
TRBV6-5,-,TRBJ1-2,once,13,TGTGCCAGCACCCGCGGACAGAACTATGGCTACACCTTC,CASTRGQNYGYTF
TRBV7-2,-,TRBJ1-5,-,14,TGTGCCAGCAGCTTAGTTCCATTCGACCAGCCCCAGCATTTT,CASSLVPFDQPQHF
TRBV2,TRBD1,TRBJ1-2,few,14,TGTGCCAGCAATCGGGCCACAGGGGTCGGGGGCTACACCTTC,CASNRATGVGGYTF
TRBV9,-,TRBJ1-2,-,12,TGTGCCAGCAGCGTAAGCAACGAGGGCTACACCTTC,CASSVSNEGYTF
TRBV4-1,-,TRBJ2-5,medium-sized,16,TGCGCCAGCAGCCCGAGTCCCGAAGATGGTAGGGAGACCCAGTACTTC,CASSPSPEDGRETQYF
TRBV4-1,-,TRBJ2-7,-,17,TGCGCCAGCAGCCAAGTATTCGGTCAACGATCTCTACACGAGCAGTACTTC,CASSQVFGQRSLHEQYF
TRBV5-5,-,TRBJ1-2,once,13,TGTGCCAGTACGCAGGGTGATTACTATGGCTACACCTTC,CASTQGDYYGYTF
TRBV3-1/TRBV3-2,-,TRBJ2-5,-,14,TGTGCCAGCAGCCATAGTCTATTACAAGAGACCCAGTACTTC,CASSHSLLQETQYF
TRBV19,-,TRBJ1-4,-,13,TGTGCCAGTACAAGGCAGGGAGGGGAAAAACTGTTTTTT,CASTRQGGEKLFF
TRBV6-5,TRBD1,TRBJ1-1,few,15,TGTGCCAGCGTCAGTCCACACAGGGGGAACACTGAAGCTTTCTTT,CASVSPHRGNTEAFF
TRBV16,-,TRBJ2-3,-,15,TGTGCCAGCGGCTTAGACAGCTTTAGCACAGATACGCAGTATTTT,CASGLDSFSTDTQYF
TRBV24-1,-,TRBJ2-3,-,13,TGTGCCACCAGTGATGGCGCCACAGATACGCAGTATTTT,CATSDGATDTQYF
TRBV19,TRBD2,TRBJ2-7,-,16,TGTGCCAGTAGCCTATCGGGACTAGCGGGAGGACGCGAGCAGTACTTC,CASSLSGLAGGREQYF
TRBV10-3,-,TRBJ1-5,medium-sized,15,TGTGCCATCAGACAGGGCCTTGAGGGGAACCAGCCCCAGCATTTT,CAIRQGLEGNQPQHF
TRBV3-1/TRBV3-2,TRBD1,TRBJ2-1,-,16,TGTGCCAGCAGCCAAGATTTCAGGGGGCCCTACAATGAGCAGTTCTTC,CASSQDFRGPYNEQFF
TRBV24-1,-,TRBJ1-3,-,12,TGTGCCACCAGTTCAACTGGAAACACCATATATTTT,CATSSTGNTIYF
TRBV13,-,TRBJ1-5,few,12,TGTGCCAGCAGCTTCTTCACGGGAAACCAGCATTTT,CASSFFTGNQHF
TRBV29-1,TRBD1,TRBJ1-3,-,15,TGCAGCGCCACCAAAGACAGGGGTGGTGGAAACACCATATATTTT,CSATKDRGGGNTIYF
TRBV19,TRBD1,TRBJ2-1,-,14,TGTGCCAGTAGTATGGGACAGGCTAGCAATGAGCAGTTCTTC,CASSMGQASNEQFF
TRBV2,-,TRBJ2-7,-,13,TGTGCCAGCAGTGACGTTGGGAGTCCCGAGCAGTACTTC,CASSDVGSPEQYF
TRBV9,TRBD2,TRBJ2-1,-,18,TGTGCCAGCAGCGTAGGGATGTCTAGCGGGAGGCGGGCCAATGAGCAGTTCTTC,CASSVGMSSGRRANEQFF
TRBV7-2,-,TRBJ1-1,few,16,TGTGCCAGCAGCCCGGGAACCGGAGGGTTGAACACTGAAGCTTTCTTT,CASSPGTGGLNTEAFF
TRBV11-2,-,TRBJ1-3,-,14,TGTGCCAGCAGCCGGGACAACTCTGGAAACACCATATATTTT,CASSRDNSGNTIYF
TRBV12-3/TRBV12-4,-,TRBJ2-3,once,12,TGTGCCAGCAGTTTAAGGGGAGATACGCAGTATTTT,CASSLRGDTQYF
TRBV11-2,-,TRBJ2-5,-,14,TGTGCCAGCAGCTTAGCAGGGTTAGGGGAGACCCAGTACTTC,CASSLAGLGETQYF
TRBV5-4,TRBD1,TRBJ2-7,-,16,TGTGCCAGCAGCTTCACAGGGGGTGCTAGCTCCTACGAGCAGTACTTC,CASSFTGGASSYEQYF
TRBV11-3,-,TRBJ2-1,-,16,TGTGCCAGCAGCTTAGAACAGGGAGGAGTAGACAATGAGCAGTTCTTC,CASSLEQGGVDNEQFF
TRBV21-1,-,TRBJ2-5,-,18,TGTGCCAGCAGCAAAGCGGGGCGCGATGGGAGGAGACGAGAGACCCAGTACTTC,CASSKAGRDGRRRETQYF
TRBV27,-,TRBJ2-3,-,15,TGTGCCAGCAGTTTAATGTCAGGGACCCGTTCGGGGGAGTATTTT,CASSLMSGTRSGEYF
TRBV18,-,TRBJ1-1,-,13,TGTGCCAGCTCCCCCGACAGTAACACTGAAGCTTTCTTT,CASSPDSNTEAFF
TRBV7-9,-,TRBJ1-1,-,13,TGTGCCAGCAGCCTCACAGAGAACACTGAAGCTTTCTTT,CASSLTENTEAFF
TRBV18,-,TRBJ2-7,-,13,TGTGCCAGCTCACCACCATCGGCCTACGAGCAGTACTTC,CASSPPSAYEQYF
TRBV18,-,TRBJ1-1,few,12,TGTGCCAGCTCACCATTCGTTGGTGAAGCTTTCTTT,CASSPFVGEAFF
TRBV5-1,-,TRBJ1-1,-,13,TGCGCCAGCAGCCCCCGGGGGGACACTGAAGCTTTCTTT,CASSPRGDTEAFF